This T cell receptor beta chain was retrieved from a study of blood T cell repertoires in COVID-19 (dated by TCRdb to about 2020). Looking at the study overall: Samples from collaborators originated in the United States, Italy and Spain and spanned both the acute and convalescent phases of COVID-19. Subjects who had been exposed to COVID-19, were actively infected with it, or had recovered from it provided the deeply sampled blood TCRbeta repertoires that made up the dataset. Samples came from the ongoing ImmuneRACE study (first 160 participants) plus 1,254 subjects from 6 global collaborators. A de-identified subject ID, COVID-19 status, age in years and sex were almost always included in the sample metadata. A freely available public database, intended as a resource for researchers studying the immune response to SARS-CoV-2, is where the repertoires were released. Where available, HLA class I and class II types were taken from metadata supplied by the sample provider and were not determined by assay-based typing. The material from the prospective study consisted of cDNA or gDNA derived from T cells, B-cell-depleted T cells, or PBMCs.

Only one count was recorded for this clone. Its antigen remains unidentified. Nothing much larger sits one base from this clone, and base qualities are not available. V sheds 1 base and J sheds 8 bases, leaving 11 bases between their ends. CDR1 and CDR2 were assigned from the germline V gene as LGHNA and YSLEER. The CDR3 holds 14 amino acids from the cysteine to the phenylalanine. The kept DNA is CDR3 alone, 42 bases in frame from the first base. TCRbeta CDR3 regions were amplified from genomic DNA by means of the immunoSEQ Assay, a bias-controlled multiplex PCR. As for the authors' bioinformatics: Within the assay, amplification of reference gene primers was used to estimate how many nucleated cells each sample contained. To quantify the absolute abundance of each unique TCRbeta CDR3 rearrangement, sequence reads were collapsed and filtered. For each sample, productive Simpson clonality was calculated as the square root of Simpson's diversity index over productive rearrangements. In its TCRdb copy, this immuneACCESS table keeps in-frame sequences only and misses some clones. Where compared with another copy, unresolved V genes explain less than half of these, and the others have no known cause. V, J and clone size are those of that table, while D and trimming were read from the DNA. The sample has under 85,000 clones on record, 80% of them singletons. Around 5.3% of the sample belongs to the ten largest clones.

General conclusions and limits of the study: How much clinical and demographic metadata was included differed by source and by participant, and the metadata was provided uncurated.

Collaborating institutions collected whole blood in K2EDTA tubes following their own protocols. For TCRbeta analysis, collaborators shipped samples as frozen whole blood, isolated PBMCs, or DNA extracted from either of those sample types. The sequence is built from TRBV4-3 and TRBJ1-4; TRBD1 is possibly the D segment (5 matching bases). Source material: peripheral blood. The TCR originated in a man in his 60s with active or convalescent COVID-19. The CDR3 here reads CASSQGLGGEKLFF. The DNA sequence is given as TGCGCCAGCAGCCAAGGGTTGGGGGGAGAAAAACTGTTTTTT.